The clone carrying this TCR beta chain was counted only a few times. What it recognizes is unknown. An overlapping HIV-1 Gag peptide pool stimulated these cells at roughly 1 ug/peptide/mL. CD40L-negative CD69-negative CD45RO-high memory CD4+ T cells were sorted as populations depleted of antigen-responding cells. This sample was taken from a study of persistence of HIV-infected CD4 T cells. Germline trimming cut 5 bases from V and 9 bases from J; bases unmatched to any gene: 15. The CDR3 is 17 amino acids. Looked up from germline, CDR1 is MDHEN and CDR2 is SYDVKM. This was the immunoSEQ version 4 assay in survey mode. Template was genomic DNA at 10 ng/uL, with up to 1 ug used per sample. Using immunoSEQ multiplex PCR, the repertoire was profiled, and TCRdb retains in-frame clones only, with some absent. The sample records about 64,000 clones, more than 70% being singletons.

The gene calls are TRBV28 and TRBJ2-1; 11 positions match TRBD1. The receptor's source is an adult man with HIV who was CMV-seropositive. This sample comprised CD4+ T cells sorted from PBMCs after 18-hour stimulation, obtained from a patient who received antiretroviral therapy. The CDR3 loop reads CASSGIRTGGAGREQFF. CDR3 bases: TGTGCCAGCAGTGGAATACGGACAGGGGGCGCAGGCCGTGAGCAGTTCTTC.